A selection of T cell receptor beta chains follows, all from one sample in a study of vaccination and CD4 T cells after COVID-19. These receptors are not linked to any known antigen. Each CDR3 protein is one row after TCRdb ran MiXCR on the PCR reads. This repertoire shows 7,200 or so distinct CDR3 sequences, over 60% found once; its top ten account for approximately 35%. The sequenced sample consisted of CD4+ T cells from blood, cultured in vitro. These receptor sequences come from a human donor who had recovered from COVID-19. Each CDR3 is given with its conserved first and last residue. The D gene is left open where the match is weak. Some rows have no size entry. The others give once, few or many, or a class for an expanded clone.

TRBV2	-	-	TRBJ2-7	TGTGCCAGCAGTGTGGCCTCCTCCTACGAGCAGTACTTC	CASSVASSYEQYF
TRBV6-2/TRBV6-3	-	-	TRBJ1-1	TGTGCCAGCAGTAACACTCTAGGGAGAGAAGCTTTCTTT	CASSNTLGREAFF
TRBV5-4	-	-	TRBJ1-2	TGTGCCAGCAGCTTGGGAGGGCTTCCTGGTAATAACTATGGCTACACCTTC	CASSLGGLPGNNYGYTF
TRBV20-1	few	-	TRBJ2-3	TGCAGTGCTAGAGAGCGAGGGAGTGCCTCAGATACGCAGTATTTT	CSARERGSASDTQYF
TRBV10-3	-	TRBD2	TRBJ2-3	TGTGCCATCAGTGGAATGAGCGGGAGGGCTGGCACAGATACGCAGTATTTT	CAISGMSGRAGTDTQYF
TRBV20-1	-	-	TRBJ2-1	TGCAGTGCTAGTGGGTCCTATGAGCAGTTCTTC	CSASGSYEQFF
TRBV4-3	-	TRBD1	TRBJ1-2	TGCGCCAGCAGCAAGGGGCCCGAACAGGGGGGCTATGGCTACACCTTC	CASSKGPEQGGYGYTF
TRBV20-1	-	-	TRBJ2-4	TGCAGTGCTTCAGTGGAGGTTTGGGGCGCCAAAAACATTCAGTACTTC	CSASVEVWGAKNIQYF
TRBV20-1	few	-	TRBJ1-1	TGCAGTGCTAGAGGAGGGCGAAGGAACACTGAAGCTTTCTTT	CSARGGRRNTEAFF
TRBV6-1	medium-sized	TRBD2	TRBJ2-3	TGTGCCAGCAGTGCTAGCGGGGATGGCGCAGATACGCAGTATTTT	CASSASGDGADTQYF
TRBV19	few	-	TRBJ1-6	TGTGCCAGTAGTATAGCAGGAGGTAATTCACCCCTCCACTTT	CASSIAGGNSPLHF
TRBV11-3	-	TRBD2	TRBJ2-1	TGTGCCAGCAGCCCACTAGCGGGGGGGGCGCAGTTCTTC	CASSPLAGGAQFF
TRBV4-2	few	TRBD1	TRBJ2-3	TGTGCCAGCAGCCCAGTGGACAGGGGGCAGACTGATACGCAGTATTTT	CASSPVDRGQTDTQYF
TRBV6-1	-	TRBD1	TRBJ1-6	TGTGCCAGTGTTCCTCCAGGGGGACATTCACCCCTCCACTTT	CASVPPGGHSPLHF
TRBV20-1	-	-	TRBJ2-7	TGCAGTGCTAGCAGTCCGGGGGCACCCTACGAGCAGTACTTC	CSASSPGAPYEQYF